These T cell receptor beta chains were read from a single sample in a study of blood T cell repertoires in COVID-19. The repertoire was sequenced with immunoSEQ multiplex PCR; TCRdb's copy has only in-frame clones and lacks some. This table has about 280,000 clones, 86% appearing once. The material sequenced was peripheral blood. The receptors here all came from a woman aged 70-85 years with COVID-19, enrolled during active disease. Each CDR3 is given without its conserved first and last residue. A D gene is named only where the DNA matches it firmly. Some rows mark clone size as missing; the rest say once, few, many or name a class of expanded clone.

v_call	d_call	cdr3_length	clone_size	cdr3_aa
TRBV10-3	.	15	.	AISESKGGAIGETQY
TRBV20-1	.	9	once	STTRNTEAF
TRBV27	.	11	.	ASGPNQGGEQY
TRBV9	.	12	.	ASSVGLVKDTQY
TRBV28	.	12	few	ASSRGGRQETQY
TRBV7-9	TRBD1	15	.	ASSSTGDFSGANVLT
TRBV27	.	16	once	ASSPPGTTSGAAYEQY
TRBV5-1	.	15	.	ASSFVSGPPLGETQY
TRBV11-2	.	11	few	ASSLSPVYGYT
TRBV6-5	TRBD1	13	.	ASSYGRDRGSEQY
TRBV6-6	TRBD1	13	.	ASSYSPGGIDGYT
TRBV5-8	.	11	.	ASSSRNSDTQY
TRBV7-3	.	13	.	ASSLHPASGTEAF